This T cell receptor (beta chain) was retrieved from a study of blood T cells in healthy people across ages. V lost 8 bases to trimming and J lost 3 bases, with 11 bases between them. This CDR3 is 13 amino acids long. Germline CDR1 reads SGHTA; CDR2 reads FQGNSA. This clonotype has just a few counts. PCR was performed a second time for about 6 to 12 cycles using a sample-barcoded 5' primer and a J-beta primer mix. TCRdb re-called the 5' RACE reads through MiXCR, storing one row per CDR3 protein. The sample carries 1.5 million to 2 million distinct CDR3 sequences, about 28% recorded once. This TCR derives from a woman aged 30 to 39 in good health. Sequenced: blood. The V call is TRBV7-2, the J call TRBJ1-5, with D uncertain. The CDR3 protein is CASANFDNQPQHF. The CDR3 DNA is TGTGCCAGCGCTAACTTCGACAATCAGCCCCAGCATTTT.